This paragraph reports one T cell receptor beta chain. The antigen remains undetermined. The data derive from a study of cytomegalovirus exposure and HLA in healthy donors. PCR was performed using 60 Vbeta and 13 Jbeta primers. The assay was immunoSEQ multiplex PCR, and TCRdb's table has in-frame clones only and misses some. The sample gives approximately 150,000 clones, roughly 85% of which show up once; about 0.85% is in the top ten. The germline gives CDR1 SGHNT, CDR2 YYREEE (reference sequence). The CDR3 runs 15 residues. The J segment lost 2 bases and the V segment lost 8 bases, leaving 9 bases of the junction unmatched. Overall study results and limits: The classifier, whose performance was assessed in both the original and validation cohorts, reportedly diagnosed cytomegalovirus status with high specificity and sensitivity. Rarity held for most TCR sequences, but there were some public TCRs that occurred in many donors.

The source of this sequence is a woman aged 30 to 39 in good health and CMV-seronegative. Material: PBMCs. The chain uses TRBV5-4 and TRBJ2-1; 8 bases are a match to TRBD2. DNA of the CDR3: TGTGCCAGTTTCGAAGCGGGAGTCCCCTACAATGAGCAGTTCTTC. Translation: CASFEAGVPYNEQFF.